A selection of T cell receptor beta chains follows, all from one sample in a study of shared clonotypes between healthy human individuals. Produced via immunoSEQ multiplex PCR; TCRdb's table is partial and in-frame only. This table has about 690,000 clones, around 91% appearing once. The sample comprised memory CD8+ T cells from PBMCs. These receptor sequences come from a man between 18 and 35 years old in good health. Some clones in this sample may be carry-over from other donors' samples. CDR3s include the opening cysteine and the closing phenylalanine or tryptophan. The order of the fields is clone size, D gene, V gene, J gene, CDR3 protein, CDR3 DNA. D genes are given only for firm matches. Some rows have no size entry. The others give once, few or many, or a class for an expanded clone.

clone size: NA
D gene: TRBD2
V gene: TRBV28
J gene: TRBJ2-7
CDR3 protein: CASSFTERDRSYEQYF
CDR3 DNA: TGTGCCAGCAGTTTTACCGAGCGGGATCGCTCCTACGAGCAGTACTTC

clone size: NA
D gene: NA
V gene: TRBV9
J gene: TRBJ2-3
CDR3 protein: CASSVGRWGRTDTQYF
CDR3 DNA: TGTGCCAGCAGCGTAGGAAGGTGGGGGAGGACAGATACGCAGTATTTT

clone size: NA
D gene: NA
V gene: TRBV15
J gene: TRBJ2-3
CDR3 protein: CATSRENRDTQYF
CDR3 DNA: TGTGCCACCAGCAGAGAAAATCGAGATACGCAGTATTTT

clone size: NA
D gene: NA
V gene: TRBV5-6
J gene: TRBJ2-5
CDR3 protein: CASSFGETQYF
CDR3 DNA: TGTGCCAGCAGCTTTGGGGAGACCCAGTACTTC

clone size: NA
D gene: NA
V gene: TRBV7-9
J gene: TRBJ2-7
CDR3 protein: CASSLGHGGTSSYEQYF
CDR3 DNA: TGTGCCAGCAGCTTAGGGCATGGAGGCACGAGCTCCTACGAGCAGTACTTC

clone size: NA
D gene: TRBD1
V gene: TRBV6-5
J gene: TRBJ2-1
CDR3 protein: CASSYSDRSNEQFF
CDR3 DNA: TGTGCCAGCAGTTACTCGGACAGGTCCAATGAGCAGTTCTTC

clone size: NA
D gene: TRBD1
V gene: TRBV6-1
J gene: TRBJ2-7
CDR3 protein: CASSDVGQGIYEQYF
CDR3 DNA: TGTGCCAGCAGTGATGTCGGACAGGGAATATACGAGCAGTACTTC

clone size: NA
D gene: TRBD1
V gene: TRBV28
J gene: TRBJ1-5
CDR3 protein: CASTSGTGGAWSNQPQHF
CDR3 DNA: TGTGCCAGCACCTCTGGGACAGGGGGCGCTTGGAGCAATCAGCCCCAGCATTTT

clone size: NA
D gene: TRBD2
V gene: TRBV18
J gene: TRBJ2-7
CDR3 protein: CASSPQLGREGEQYF
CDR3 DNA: TGTGCCAGCTCACCACAATTGGGCAGGGAGGGCGAGCAGTACTTC

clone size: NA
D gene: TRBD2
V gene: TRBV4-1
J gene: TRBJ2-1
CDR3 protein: CASSPGTSGSFEQFF
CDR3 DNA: TGCGCCAGCAGCCCCGGGACTAGCGGGAGTTTTGAGCAGTTCTTC

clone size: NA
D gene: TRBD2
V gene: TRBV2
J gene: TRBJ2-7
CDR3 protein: CASSGTSGPYEQYF
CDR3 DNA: TGTGCCAGCAGTGGGACTAGCGGACCCTACGAGCAGTACTTC

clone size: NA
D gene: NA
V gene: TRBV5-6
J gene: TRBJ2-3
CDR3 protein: CASSLVQGWTDTQYF
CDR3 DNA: TGTGCCAGCAGCTTGGTCCAGGGTTGGACAGATACGCAGTATTTT

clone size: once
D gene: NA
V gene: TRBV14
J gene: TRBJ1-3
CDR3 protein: CASSQGRVLSGNTIYF
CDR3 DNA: TGTGCCAGCAGCCAAGGGAGAGTGCTCTCTGGAAACACCATATATTTT

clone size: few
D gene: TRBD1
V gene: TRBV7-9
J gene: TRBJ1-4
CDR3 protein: CATPTGNEKLFF
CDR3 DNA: TGTGCCACCCCGACAGGGAATGAAAAACTGTTTTTT

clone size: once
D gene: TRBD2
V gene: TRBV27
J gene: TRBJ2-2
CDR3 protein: CASSLSGGSLGPNTGELFF
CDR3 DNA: TGTGCCAGCAGTTTATCGGGGGGGAGTCTCGGGCCGAACACCGGGGAGCTGTTTTTT

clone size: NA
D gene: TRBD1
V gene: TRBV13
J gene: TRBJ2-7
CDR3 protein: CASSSRDRWYEQYF
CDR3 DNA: TGTGCCAGCAGCAGCCGGGACAGGTGGTACGAGCAGTACTTC

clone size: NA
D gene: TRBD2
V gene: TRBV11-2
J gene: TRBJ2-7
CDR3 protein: CASSSGTRVVHEQYF
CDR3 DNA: TGTGCCAGCAGCTCCGGGACTAGAGTCGTCCACGAGCAGTACTTC

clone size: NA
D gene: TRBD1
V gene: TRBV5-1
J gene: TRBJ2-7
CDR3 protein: CASRQGDRVSYEQYF
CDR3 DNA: TGCGCCAGCCGGCAGGGGGACAGGGTGTCCTACGAGCAGTACTTC

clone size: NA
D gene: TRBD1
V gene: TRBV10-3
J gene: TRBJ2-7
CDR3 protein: CAISEPGQGYEQYF
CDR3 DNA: TGTGCCATCAGTGAGCCGGGACAGGGGTACGAGCAGTACTTC

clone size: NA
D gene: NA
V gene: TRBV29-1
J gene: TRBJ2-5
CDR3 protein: CSVDGSKGGEETQYF
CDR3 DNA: TGCAGCGTTGATGGTAGTAAAGGGGGGGAAGAGACCCAGTACTTC